Below, one T cell receptor beta chain is given with its context. This entry belongs to a study of shared clonotypes between healthy human individuals. Trimming took off 0 bases at V and 7 bases at J, with 10 bases between the two ends. The CDR3 is made up of 14 amino acids. Germline lookup yields CDR1 LNHDA and CDR2 SQIVND (reference sequence). Those who donated, Caucasian adults without exception, all lived in Nashville, Tennessee. The unsorted samples had some 83 million PBMCs used for genomic DNA. Generated by immunoSEQ multiplex PCR, the TCRdb table keeps only in-frame clones and is missing some. The top ten hold 10% to 15% of the sample, which has some 510,000 clones, 75% to 85% seen once.

Sequencing was done on a sample of PBMCs. The receptor was isolated from a woman between 35 and 50 years old in good health. Some clones in this sample may be carry-over from other donors' samples. The chain has TRBV19 and TRBJ1-5; D not resolved. The CDR3 reads CASSIEEVGQPQHF. In nucleotides, the CDR3 is TGTGCCAGTAGTATAGAAGAAGTGGGGCAGCCCCAGCATTTT.